Each of the 11 T cell receptor beta chains below was sequenced from the same sample in a study of CD8 T cells in Susac syndrome. The authors reverse transcribed about 0.5 to 1 ug RNA with random hexamers. In TCRdb, the immunoSEQ multiplex PCR reads were re-called with MiXCR into one record per CDR3 protein. The sample holds about 140,000 distinct CDR3 sequences, about 95% seen once. Sequencing was performed on CD4+ T cells from PBMCs. The receptors derive from a human donor with multiple sclerosis.

V and J are TRBV3-1 and TRBJ1-1, with D hard to call. Looked up from germline, CDR1 is LGHDT and CDR2 is YNNKEL (reference sequence). V lost 0 bases and J lost 9, with 14 bases in between. The CDR3 contains 14 residues. The CDR3 DNA sequence: TGTGCCAGCAGCCAAGAATCTGGGATCTCAAAAGCTTTCTTT. Its protein product is CASSQESGISKAFF.

The chain carries TRBV27 and TRBJ2-5; TRBD1 might be the D (6 bases). V was shortened by 2 bases and J by 5 bases, with 12 bases between the two germline ends. Germline loops: CDR1 MNHEY, CDR2 SMNVEV (reference sequence). This CDR3 contains 14 residues. Here the CDR3 DNA reads TGTGCCAGCAGTTTAGAGGGGGTGTACGAGACCCAGTACTTC. It translates to CASSLEGVYETQYF.

The V call is TRBV24-1, the J call TRBJ1-2; D perhaps matches TRBD1 (6 bases). In germline, CDR1 is KGHDR, CDR2 SFDVKD. V was cut by 6 bases and J by 8 bases, with 15 bases left in between. The CDR3 loop spans 13 amino acids. The CDR3, as DNA: TGTGCCACCAGTCAGCGGACAGTCGGGGGCTACACCTTC. Translation: CATSQRTVGGYTF.

The V gene is TRBV6-5, the J gene TRBJ1-6, with D unclear. Trimming cost V 5 bases and J 7 bases, with 12 bases left between them. Germline V lookup: CDR1 MNHEY, CDR2 SVGAGI. This CDR3 region has 14 residues. This chain's CDR3 is CASSDTLGNSPLHF. CDR3 nucleotide sequence: TGTGCCAGCAGTGATACCCTGGGGAATTCACCCCTCCACTTT.

This clonotype was recorded once. V gene TRBV11-2 combines with J gene TRBJ2-5; 10 bases fit TRBD1. This CDR3 has 16 residues. The V gene's germline CDR1 is SGHAT and CDR2 FQNNGV. The junction had 10 bases not matched to a gene; V was cut back by 5 bases and J by 4 bases. CDR3 in amino acids: CASSGSGRTGGETQYF. The DNA of the CDR3 is TGTGCCAGCAGCGGGAGCGGGCGGACAGGGGGAGAGACCCAGTACTTC.

This rearrangement joins TRBV7-3 to TRBJ1-2; D gene uncertain. CDR1 is SGHTA, CDR2 FQGTGA, per germline. The CDR3 is 16 amino acids. Trimming stripped 5 bases from V and 4 bases from J, with 20 bases between. CDR3 nucleotides: TGTGCCAGCAGCGCATCCGCCCGTCAGGCCCCCTATGGCTACACCTTC. Translation: CASSASARQAPYGYTF.

This clonotype appeared once. The chain joins TRBV28 to TRBJ1-5; D is unclear. The CDR3 totals 12 residues. Germline values: CDR1 MDHEN, CDR2 SYDVKM. V was pared by 3 bases and J by 10 bases, with 10 bases between. The CDR3 bases are TGTGCCAGCAGTTTGGTCCAAATTCCCCAGCATTTT. Translating gives CASSLVQIPQHF. Combining the CDR3 with reference TRBV28 and TRBJ1-5 gives the whole variable domain DVKVTQSSRYLVKRTGEKVFLECVQDMDHENMFWYRQDPGLGLRLIYFSYDVKMKEKGDIPEGYSVSREKKERFSLILESASTNQTSMYLCASSLVQIPQHFGDGTRLSIL.

The gene calls are TRBV4-1 and TRBJ2-1, with TRBD2 identical over 12 bases. The CDR3 runs 16 residues. Germline trimming cut 0 bases from V and 9 bases from J; bases unmatched to any gene: 6. The germline V gene has CDR1 MGHRA and CDR2 YSYEKL. CDR3: CASSQDTSGRSVEQFF. The CDR3 DNA reads TGCGCCAGCAGCCAAGATACTAGCGGGAGGTCGGTTGAGCAGTTCTTC.

The CDR3 loop reads CASSFLPYGYTF. The CDR3 DNA reads as TGTGCCAGCAGTTTTCTGCCCTATGGCTACACCTTC. The V and J genes are TRBV28 and TRBJ1-2; D gene uncertain. The CDR3 has 12 residues. Looked up from germline, CDR1 is MDHEN and CDR2 is SYDVKM. Trimming pared 3 bases from V and 4 bases from J, leaving 6 bases between.

The chain is built from TRBV20-1 and TRBJ2-7; no clear D. Germline V lookup: CDR1 DFQATT, CDR2 SNEGSKA (reference sequence). This CDR3 spans 14 amino acids. V was trimmed by 0 bases and J by 3 bases, leaving 12 bases between them. In DNA, the CDR3 is TGCAGTGCTAGAGATCTCGACGGAGTCTACGAGCAGTACTTC. Protein product: CSARDLDGVYEQYF.

V usage is TRBV27 and J usage is TRBJ1-5; a weak D match, TRBD1 (6 bases). There are 14 residues in the CDR3. Trimming stripped 4 bases from V and 6 bases from J, with 13 bases between. Germline V gene sequence: CDR1 MNHEY, CDR2 SMNVEV (reference sequence). Here the CDR3 DNA reads TGTGCCAGCAGTTCGGCGGGGGCTGGTCAGCCCCAGCATTTT. It yields the protein CASSSAGAGQPQHF.